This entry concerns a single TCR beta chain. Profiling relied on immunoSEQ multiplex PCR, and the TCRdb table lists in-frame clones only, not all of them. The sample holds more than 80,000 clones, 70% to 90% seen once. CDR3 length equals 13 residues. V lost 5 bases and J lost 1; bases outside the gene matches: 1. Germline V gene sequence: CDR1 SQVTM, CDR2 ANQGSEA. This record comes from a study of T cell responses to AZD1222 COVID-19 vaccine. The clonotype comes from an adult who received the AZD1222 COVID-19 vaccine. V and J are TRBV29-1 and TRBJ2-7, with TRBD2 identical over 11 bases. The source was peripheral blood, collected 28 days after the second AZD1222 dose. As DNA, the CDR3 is TGCAGCGTTACTAGCGGGGGTTCCTACGAGCAGTACTTC. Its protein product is CSVTSGGSYEQYF.